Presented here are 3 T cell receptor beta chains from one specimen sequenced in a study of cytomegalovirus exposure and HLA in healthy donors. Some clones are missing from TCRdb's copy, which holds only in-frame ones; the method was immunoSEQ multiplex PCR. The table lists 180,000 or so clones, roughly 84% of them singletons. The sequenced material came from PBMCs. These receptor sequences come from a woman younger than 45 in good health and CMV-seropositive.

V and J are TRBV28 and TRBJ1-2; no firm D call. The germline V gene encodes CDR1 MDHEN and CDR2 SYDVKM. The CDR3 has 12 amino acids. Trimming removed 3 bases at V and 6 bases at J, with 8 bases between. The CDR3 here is CASSFFTDGYTF. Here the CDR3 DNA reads TGTGCCAGCAGTTTCTTTACAGATGGCTACACCTTC.

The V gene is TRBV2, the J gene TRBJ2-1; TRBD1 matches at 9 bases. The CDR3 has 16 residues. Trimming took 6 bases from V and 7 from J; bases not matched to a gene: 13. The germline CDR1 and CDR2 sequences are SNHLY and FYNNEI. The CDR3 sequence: CASSPLGDRERNEQFF. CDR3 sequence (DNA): TGTGCCAGCAGCCCCTTGGGGGACAGGGAGCGGAATGAGCAGTTCTTC.

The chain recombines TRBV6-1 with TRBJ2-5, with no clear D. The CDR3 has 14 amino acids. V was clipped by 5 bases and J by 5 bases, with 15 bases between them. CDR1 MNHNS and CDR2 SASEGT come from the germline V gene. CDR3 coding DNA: TGTGCCAGCAGTCTGGGTGTCGGGTACGAGACCCAGTACTTC. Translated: CASSLGVGYETQYF.